This T cell receptor (beta chain) originates from a study of naive and memory T cell subsets. Study findings and constraints: Possibly reflecting memory cells re-expressing CD45RA, a few larger clonotypes occurred in naive repertoires, especially CD8.

The beta constant-region primer was an equimolar mix of two oligonucleotides covering TRBC1 and TRBC2. The ligated cDNA underwent four PCR rounds using SP2 and nested alpha and beta constant-region primers. From the UMI-ligation and nested PCR reads, TCRdb called clonotypes with MiXCR, one entry per CDR3 protein. The sample yields 120,000 to 150,000 distinct CDR3 sequences, about 20% seen once. Germline V CDR1 and CDR2: DFQATT, SNEGSKA (reference sequence). The junction had 10 bases not matched to a gene; V was cut back by 4 bases and J by 4 bases. The CDR3 covers 16 residues. About this clonotype itself: Its specificity is unknown.

This chain connects TRBV20-1 to TRBJ2-1, with TRBD2 matching over 10 bases. The sequence derives from a human donor in good health. What was sequenced was naive CD8+ T cells from blood. The CDR3 DNA is TGCAGTGCTAAACTAGCGGGAAATGTATTTTACAATGAGCAGTTCTTC. Translated, it gives CSAKLAGNVFYNEQFF.